The entry below gives a single T cell receptor beta chain sequence along with its context. The antigen is not known. TCRdb fed the 5' RACE reads into MiXCR, producing one record per CDR3 protein. The sample consists of approximately 270,000 distinct CDR3 sequences, 15% to 20% of them appearing once. Germline V gives CDR1 SGHAT, CDR2 FQNNGV. V was clipped by 6 bases and J by 4 bases, with 12 bases between them. The CDR3 sequence is 13 residues long. This sample was taken from a study of T-cell memory formation after mild COVID-19. Study observations and caveats: Day 15 to 85 contracting clones showed balanced CD4/CD8; day 15 to 37 expanders favored CD4+. Pre-infection memory carried some responding clones, suggesting that cross-reactive memory joined.

The chain recombines TRBV11-2 with TRBJ1-1; D ambiguous. Source material: PBMCs or a T cell subset sorted from them (not recorded which). This TCR came from a man aged 18 to 35 who had mild COVID-19 (a few samples of this study predate the infection). Cell type and time point are not known. DNA of the CDR3: TGTGCCAGCAGTCTAAGGATGGGCACTGAAGCTTTCTTT. It encodes CASSLRMGTEAFF.